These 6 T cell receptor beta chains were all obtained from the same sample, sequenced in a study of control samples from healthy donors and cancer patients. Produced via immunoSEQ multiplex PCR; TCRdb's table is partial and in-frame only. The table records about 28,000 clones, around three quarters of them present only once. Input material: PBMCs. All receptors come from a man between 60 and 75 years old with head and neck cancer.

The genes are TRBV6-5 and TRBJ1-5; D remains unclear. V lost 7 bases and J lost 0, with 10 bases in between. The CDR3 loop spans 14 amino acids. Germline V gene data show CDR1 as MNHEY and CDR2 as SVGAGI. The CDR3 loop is CASIGRDSNQPQHF. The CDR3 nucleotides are TGTGCCAGCATAGGGAGGGATAGCAATCAGCCCCAGCATTTT.

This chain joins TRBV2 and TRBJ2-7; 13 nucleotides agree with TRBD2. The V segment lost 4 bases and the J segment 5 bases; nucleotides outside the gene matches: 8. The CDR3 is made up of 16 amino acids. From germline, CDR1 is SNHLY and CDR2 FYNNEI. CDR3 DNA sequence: TGTGCCAGCAGTGCTCCCGGGACTAGCGGGATCCACGAGCAGTACTTC. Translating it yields CASSAPGTSGIHEQYF.

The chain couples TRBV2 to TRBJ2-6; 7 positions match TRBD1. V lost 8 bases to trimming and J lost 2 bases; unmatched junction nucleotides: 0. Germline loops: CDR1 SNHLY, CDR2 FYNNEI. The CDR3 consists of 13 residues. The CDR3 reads CASGTAGANVLTF. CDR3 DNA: TGTGCCAGCGGGACAGCTGGGGCCAACGTCCTGACTTTC.

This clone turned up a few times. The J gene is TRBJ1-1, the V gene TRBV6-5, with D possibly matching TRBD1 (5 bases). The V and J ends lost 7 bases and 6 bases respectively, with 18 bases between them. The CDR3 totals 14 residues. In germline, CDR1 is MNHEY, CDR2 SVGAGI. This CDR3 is CASTKQGAVAEAFF. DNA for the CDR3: TGTGCCAGCACCAAACAAGGGGCGGTGGCTGAAGCTTTCTTT.

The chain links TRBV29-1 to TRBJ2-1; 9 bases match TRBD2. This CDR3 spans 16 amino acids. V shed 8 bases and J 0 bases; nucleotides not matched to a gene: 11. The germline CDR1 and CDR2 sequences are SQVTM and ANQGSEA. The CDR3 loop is CSLYGLAQNSYNEQFF. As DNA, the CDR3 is TGCAGCCTCTACGGACTAGCGCAGAACTCCTACAATGAGCAGTTCTTC.

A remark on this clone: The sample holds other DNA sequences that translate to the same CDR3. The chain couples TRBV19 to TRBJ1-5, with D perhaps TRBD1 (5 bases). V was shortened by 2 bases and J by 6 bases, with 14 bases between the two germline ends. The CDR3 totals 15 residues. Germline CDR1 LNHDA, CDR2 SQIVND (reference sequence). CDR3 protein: CASSISGQGLQPQHF. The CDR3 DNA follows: TGTGCCAGTAGTATATCTGGCCAGGGCCTTCAGCCCCAGCATTTT.